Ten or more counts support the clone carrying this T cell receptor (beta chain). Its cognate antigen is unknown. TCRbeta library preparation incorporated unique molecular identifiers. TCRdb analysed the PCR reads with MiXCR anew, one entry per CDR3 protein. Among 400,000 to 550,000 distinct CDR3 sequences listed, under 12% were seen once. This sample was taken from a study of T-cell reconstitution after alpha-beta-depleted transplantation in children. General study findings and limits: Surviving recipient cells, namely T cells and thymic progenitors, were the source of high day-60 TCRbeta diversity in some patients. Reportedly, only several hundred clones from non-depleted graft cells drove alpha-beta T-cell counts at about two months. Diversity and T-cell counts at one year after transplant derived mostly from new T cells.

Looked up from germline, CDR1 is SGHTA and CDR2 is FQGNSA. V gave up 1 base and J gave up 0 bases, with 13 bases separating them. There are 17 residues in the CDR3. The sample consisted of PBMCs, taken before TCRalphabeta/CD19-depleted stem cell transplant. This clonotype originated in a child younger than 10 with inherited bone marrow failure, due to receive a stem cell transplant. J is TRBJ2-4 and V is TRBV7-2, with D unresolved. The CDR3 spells CASSLGPAGGAKNIQYF. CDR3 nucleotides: TGTGCCAGCAGCTTAGGACCCGCCGGCGGAGCCAAAAACATTCAGTACTTC. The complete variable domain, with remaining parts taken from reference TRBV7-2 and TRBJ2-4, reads GAGVSQSPSNKVTEKGKDVELRCDPISGHTALYWYRQSLGQGLEFLIYFQGNSAPDKSGLPSDRFSAERTGGSVSTLTIQRTQQEDSAVYLCASSLGPAGGAKNIQYFGAGTRLSVL.